The rows below give T cell receptor beta chains drawn from one sample of a study of cytomegalovirus exposure and HLA in healthy donors. Assay: immunoSEQ multiplex PCR; the TCRdb copy retains only in-frame clones and omits some. The data contain about 110,000 clones, roughly 77% of them singletons. Sequencing input: PBMCs. The receptors here all came from a man in his forties in good health and CMV-seronegative. Both conserved end residues are part of each CDR3. The D gene is left open where the match is weak. Not every row has a clone size; where given, it reads once, few, many or a size class.

-,TRBV27,TRBJ1-5,TRBD1,TGTGCCAGCAGTCCCAGGGGCAGGGGGACTCAGCCCCAGCATTTT,CASSPRGRGTQPQHF
-,TRBV18,TRBJ1-1,-,TGTGCCAGCTCACCGTGGGGGGGTGGCACTGAAGCTTTCTTT,CASSPWGGGTEAFF
few,TRBV6-6,TRBJ2-5,TRBD2,TGTGCCAGCAGTTCAAGGACTAGCGTTAAGACCCAGTACTTC,CASSSRTSVKTQYF
-,TRBV6-1,TRBJ1-5,-,TGTGCCAGCAGTGATCACGGTCAGCCCCAGCATTTT,CASSDHGQPQHF
-,TRBV6-6,TRBJ1-6,-,TGTGCCAGCAGTTACGAGTCGACAGTAAATTCACCCCTCCACTTT,CASSYESTVNSPLHF
-,TRBV5-1,TRBJ2-7,TRBD1,TGCGCCAGCAGCTTGGGAGACAGGGCAAGCTTTAGCACCTACGAGCAGTACTTC,CASSLGDRASFSTYEQYF
once,TRBV5-4,TRBJ2-5,-,TGTGCCAGCAGCTTGTTCGGGGGATGGGGTGAGACCCAGTACTTC,CASSLFGGWGETQYF
-,TRBV9,TRBJ1-3,-,TGTGCCAGCAGCGTAGTCCAGGGCAGCACCATATATTTT,CASSVVQGSTIYF
-,TRBV7-2,TRBJ2-1,-,TGTGCCAGCAGCCCCGCTTATAGCGGCTACAATGAGCAGTTCTTC,CASSPAYSGYNEQFF
few,TRBV2,TRBJ2-3,TRBD2,TGTGCCAGCAGTGGTTTTAGCGGGGGTATAGATACGCAGTATTTT,CASSGFSGGIDTQYF
once,TRBV6-1,TRBJ2-7,TRBD1,TGTGCCAGCAGGAAGGGACAGGGGTTCGAGCAGTACTTC,CASRKGQGFEQYF
-,TRBV5-1,TRBJ1-1,-,TGCGCCAGCAGCTTCGGGTCAGCTATGAACACTGAAGCTTTCTTT,CASSFGSAMNTEAFF
-,TRBV5-1,TRBJ1-1,TRBD1,TGCGCCAGCAGCGGATCCGGGACAGGGACTTCTGAAGCTTTCTTT,CASSGSGTGTSEAFF
-,TRBV27,TRBJ2-1,TRBD2,TGTGCCAGCAGTTTAGGCGGGGGGAAGTACAATGAGCAGTTCTTC,CASSLGGGKYNEQFF
-,TRBV7-2,TRBJ1-2,-,TGTGCCAGCAGCCTGAACGTGGGAGACTACTATGGCTACACCTTC,CASSLNVGDYYGYTF
-,TRBV6-1,TRBJ1-3,-,TGTGCCACCCAGAGAGGGAGCTCTGGAAACACCATATATTTT,CATQRGSSGNTIYF
-,TRBV25-1,TRBJ2-1,TRBD2,TGTGCCAGCAGTGGAACTCTAGCGGGGGGTTACAATGAGCAGTTCTTC,CASSGTLAGGYNEQFF
-,TRBV18,TRBJ2-1,TRBD1,TGTGCCAGCTCACCACGGACAGGGGGTTTGAATGAGCAGTTCTTC,CASSPRTGGLNEQFF
few,TRBV5-1,TRBJ2-3,TRBD2,TGCGCCAGCAGCTCGGGACTAGTTGAGGCAGATACGCAGTATTTT,CASSSGLVEADTQYF
-,TRBV2,TRBJ2-7,-,TGTGCCAGCAGACAAACCTACGAGCAGTACTTC,CASRQTYEQYF
once,TRBV9,TRBJ2-1,-,TGTGCCAGCAGCGGACGTTCCGAGGTCTCCTACAATGAGCAGTTCTTC,CASSGRSEVSYNEQFF
-,TRBV5-1,TRBJ1-2,-,TGCGCCAGCAGTACCGGGGGAGTAGGCGGCTACACCTTC,CASSTGGVGGYTF
-,TRBV5-4,TRBJ2-5,-,TGTGCCAGCGCGTCGGCAGGGGAGGAGACCCAGTACTTC,CASASAGEETQYF
-,TRBV10-3,TRBJ1-2,TRBD1,TGTGCCATCAGTGAGCCGGACAGGGGGGAAGGCTACACCTTC,CAISEPDRGEGYTF
few,TRBV10-3,TRBJ1-2,TRBD1,TGTGCCATCAGTACTCGGGACAGGGGGAGCTATGGCTACACCTTC,CAISTRDRGSYGYTF
-,TRBV11-2,TRBJ1-2,-,TGTGCCAGCAGCTCCCTGAGGTTGTATGGCTACACCTTC,CASSSLRLYGYTF
-,TRBV2,TRBJ2-3,TRBD2,TGTGCCAGCAGCCCGGGACTAGCGGGGGGGCCGGCTAGCACAGATACGCAGTATTTT,CASSPGLAGGPASTDTQYF
-,TRBV19,TRBJ2-1,TRBD2,TGTGCCAGTAGTATGGGTAGCGGGGGGCTATACAATGAGCAGTTCTTC,CASSMGSGGLYNEQFF
-,TRBV7-2,TRBJ2-7,-,TGTGCCAGCAGGGCCCCTGGGACAGCGGGCTACGAGCAGTACTTC,CASRAPGTAGYEQYF
-,TRBV5-4,TRBJ2-3,TRBD2,TGTGCCAGCAGCCCCTCTAGCGGGGGGTTCACAGATACGCAGTATTTT,CASSPSSGGFTDTQYF
-,TRBV5-1,TRBJ2-5,-,TGCGCCAGCAGCTTGGTCCCCGGGGTCCAAGAGACCCAGTACTTC,CASSLVPGVQETQYF
-,TRBV5-6,TRBJ1-2,TRBD1,TGTCGCGAAGACAGGGGGGATGGCTACACCTTC,CREDRGDGYTF
-,TRBV18,TRBJ1-4,-,TGTGCCAGCTCACCCAGGGAGGGTGAAAAACTGTTTTTT,CASSPREGEKLFF
-,TRBV20-1,TRBJ2-5,-,TGCAGTGCCGCCAGGTTAGAGACCCAGTACTTC,CSAARLETQYF
-,TRBV2,TRBJ1-5,-,TGTGCCAGCCAGGAGGAGAACCTGAATCAGCCCCAGCATTTT,CASQEENLNQPQHF
-,TRBV7-9,TRBJ2-1,TRBD1,TGTGCCAGCAGCTTAGGGGACAGGGGTAATGAGCAGTTCTTC,CASSLGDRGNEQFF
-,TRBV10-3,TRBJ1-1,TRBD1,TGTGCCATCAGCGACAGGGGCCTCGGAGCTGAAGCTTTCTTT,CAISDRGLGAEAFF
few,TRBV27,TRBJ1-1,-,TGTGCCAGCAGTTCACAGGGAAGTGGCACTGAAGCTTTCTTT,CASSSQGSGTEAFF
-,TRBV29-1,TRBJ1-4,TRBD1,TGCAGCGCTTGGGACAGGGGTGAAAAACTGTTTTTT,CSAWDRGEKLFF
-,TRBV27,TRBJ2-1,-,TGTGCCAGCAGTTCCGCCTACAATGAGCAGTTCTTC,CASSSAYNEQFF
-,TRBV6-5,TRBJ1-5,-,TGTGCCAGCAGTTACACAGGTTACAATCAGCCCCAGCATTTT,CASSYTGYNQPQHF
-,TRBV5-1,TRBJ2-3,TRBD2,TGCGCCAGCAGCAGCGGGACTAGCGGGGGCGACACAGATACGCAGTATTTT,CASSSGTSGGDTDTQYF
once,TRBV7-2,TRBJ2-5,TRBD2,TGTGCCAGCAGCTTAGCACTAGCGGGGGCAAGAGAGACCCAGTACTTC,CASSLALAGARETQYF
few,TRBV15,TRBJ1-1,-,TGTGCCACCAGCAGAGATCTCGAGAATCCCACTGAAGCTTTCTTT,CATSRDLENPTEAFF
-,TRBV9,TRBJ1-1,-,TGTGCCAGCAGCGTAGAGGTGGGGGGGAGAACTGAAGCTTTCTTT,CASSVEVGGRTEAFF
-,TRBV6-5,TRBJ2-7,TRBD1,TGTGCCAGCATCACCCACAGGGACAGGGGGTACGAGCAGTACTTC,CASITHRDRGYEQYF
-,TRBV19,TRBJ2-7,-,TGTGCCAGTAGTATGGGGGCAGGGTTGTTGGCTGAGCAGTACTTC,CASSMGAGLLAEQYF
few,TRBV29-1,TRBJ1-2,-,TGCAGCGTTGAGCGAGGGTATGGCTACACCTTC,CSVERGYGYTF
-,TRBV4-2,TRBJ1-2,-,TGTGCCAGCAGCCAAGGTGAGGGCACCTATGGCTACACCTTC,CASSQGEGTYGYTF
few,TRBV10-3,TRBJ1-4,-,TGTGCCATCAGTGCGCAGGGGACGACTAATGAAAAACTGTTTTTT,CAISAQGTTNEKLFF
-,TRBV14,TRBJ2-7,-,TGTGCCAGCAGCCAACTAGGGGGTTTCGAGCAGTACTTC,CASSQLGGFEQYF
once,TRBV7-2,TRBJ2-5,TRBD2,TGTGCCAGCAGCCATTCGAGCGGGGGGGCGGGAGAGACCCAGTACTTC,CASSHSSGGAGETQYF
-,TRBV4-1,TRBJ2-3,TRBD2,TGCGCCAGCAGCCCGGCCCGAGGCGGGGGGGCCCTATTCACAGATACGCAGTATTTT,CASSPARGGGALFTDTQYF
-,TRBV5-4,TRBJ2-2,TRBD1,TGTGCCAGCAGCTGGGACAGGGTTAACACCGGGGAGCTGTTTTTT,CASSWDRVNTGELFF
few,TRBV4-1,TRBJ1-5,TRBD1,TGCGCCAGCAGCCAAGCACCCGCCAGGGGGCCTCAGCCCCAGCATTTT,CASSQAPARGPQPQHF